This T cell receptor beta chain was identified in a study of T cell changes during pregnancy in multiple sclerosis. V gave up 5 bases and J gave up 0 bases; unmatched junction bases: 8. Germline-derived CDR1 and CDR2 are MGHRA and YSYEKL. The CDR3 has 16 amino acids. This table comes from immunoSEQ multiplex PCR, and its TCRdb copy is limited to in-frame clones, with some not included. This table holds 50,000 or so clones, around 90% found once. Sequenced material: CD4+ T cells from peripheral blood mononuclear cells, taken in the second trimester of pregnancy. The J gene is TRBJ1-2, the V gene TRBV4-1; TRBD1 agrees at 8 bases. This TCR came from a female donor with multiple sclerosis, enrolled in a pregnancy study. The CDR3 is CASSSYDRGTNYGYTF. CDR3 bases: TGCGCCAGCAGCTCCTACGACAGGGGAACTAACTATGGCTACACCTTC.